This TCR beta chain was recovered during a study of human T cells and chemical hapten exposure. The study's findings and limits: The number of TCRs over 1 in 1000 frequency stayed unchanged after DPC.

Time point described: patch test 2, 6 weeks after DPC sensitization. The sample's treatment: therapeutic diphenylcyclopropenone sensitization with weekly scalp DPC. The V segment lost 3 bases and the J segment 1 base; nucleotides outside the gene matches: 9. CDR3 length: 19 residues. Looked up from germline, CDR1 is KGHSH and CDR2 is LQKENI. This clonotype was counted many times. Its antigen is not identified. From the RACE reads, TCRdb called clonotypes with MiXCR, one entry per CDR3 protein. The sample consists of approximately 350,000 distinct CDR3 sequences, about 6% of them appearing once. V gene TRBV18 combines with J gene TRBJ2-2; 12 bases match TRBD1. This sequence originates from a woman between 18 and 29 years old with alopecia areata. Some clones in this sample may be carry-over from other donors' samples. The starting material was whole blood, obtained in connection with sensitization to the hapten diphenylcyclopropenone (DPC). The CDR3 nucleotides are TGTGCCAGCTCACCCACCCCGGGACAGGGGGCAGGGAACACCGGGGAGCTGTTTTTT. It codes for CASSPTPGQGAGNTGELFF.